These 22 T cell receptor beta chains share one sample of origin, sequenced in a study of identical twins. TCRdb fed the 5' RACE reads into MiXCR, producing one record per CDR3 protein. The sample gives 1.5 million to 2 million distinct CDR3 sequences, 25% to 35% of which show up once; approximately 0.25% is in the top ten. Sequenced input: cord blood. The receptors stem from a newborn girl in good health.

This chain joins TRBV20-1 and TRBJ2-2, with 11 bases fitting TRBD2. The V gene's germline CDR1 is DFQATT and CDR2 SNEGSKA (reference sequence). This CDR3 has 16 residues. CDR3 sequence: CSAPPWGLADTGELFF. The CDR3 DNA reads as TGCAGCGCGCCTCCTTGGGGACTAGCGGACACCGGGGAGCTGTTTTTT.

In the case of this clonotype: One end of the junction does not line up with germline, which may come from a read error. The CDR3 reads CASSILQVSSEANVLTF. CDR3 nucleotides: TGTGCCAGCAGCATCCTACAGGTCTCCTCTGAGGCCAACGTCCTGACTTTC. The chain couples TRBV5-4 to TRBJ2-6; tentative D call: TRBD1 (5 bases). This CDR3 is built from 17 residues. From germline, CDR1 is SGHNT and CDR2 YYREEE (reference sequence).

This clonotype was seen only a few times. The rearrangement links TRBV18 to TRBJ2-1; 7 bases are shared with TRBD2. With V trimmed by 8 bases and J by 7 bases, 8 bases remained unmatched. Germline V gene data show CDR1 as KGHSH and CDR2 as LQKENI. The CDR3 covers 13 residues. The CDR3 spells CASTDTSVNEQFF. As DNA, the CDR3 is TGTGCCAGCACAGACACTAGCGTAAATGAGCAGTTCTTC.

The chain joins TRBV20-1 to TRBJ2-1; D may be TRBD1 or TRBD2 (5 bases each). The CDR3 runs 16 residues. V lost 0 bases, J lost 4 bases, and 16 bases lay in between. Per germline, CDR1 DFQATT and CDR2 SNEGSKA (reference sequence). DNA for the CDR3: TGCAGTGCTAGAGATTCGGTCGGGGCGCGGTACAATGAGCAGTTCTTC. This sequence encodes CSARDSVGARYNEQFF.

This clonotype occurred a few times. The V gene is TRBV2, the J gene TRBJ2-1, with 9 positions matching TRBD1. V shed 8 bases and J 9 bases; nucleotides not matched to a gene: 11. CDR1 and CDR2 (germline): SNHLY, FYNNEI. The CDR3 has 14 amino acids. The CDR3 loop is CASLRDRGEGEQFF. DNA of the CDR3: TGTGCCAGCCTCCGTGACAGGGGGGAGGGTGAGCAGTTCTTC.

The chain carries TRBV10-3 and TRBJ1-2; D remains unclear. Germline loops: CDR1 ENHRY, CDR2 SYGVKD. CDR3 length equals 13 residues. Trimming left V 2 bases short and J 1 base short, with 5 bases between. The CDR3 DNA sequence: TGTGCCATCAGTGAGGAGGATAACTATGGCTACACCTTC. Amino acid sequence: CAISEEDNYGYTF.

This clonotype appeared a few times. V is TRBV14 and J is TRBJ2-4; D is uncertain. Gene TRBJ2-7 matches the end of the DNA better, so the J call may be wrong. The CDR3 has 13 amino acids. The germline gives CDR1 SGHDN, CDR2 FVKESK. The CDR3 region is CASSQGNQDEQYF. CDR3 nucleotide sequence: TGTGCCAGCAGCCAAGGAAACCAGGACGAGCAGTACTTC.

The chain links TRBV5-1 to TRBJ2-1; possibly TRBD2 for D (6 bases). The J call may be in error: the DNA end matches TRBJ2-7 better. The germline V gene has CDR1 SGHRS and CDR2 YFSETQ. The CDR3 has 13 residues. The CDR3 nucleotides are TGCGCCAGCACCCGGGACTCCTACAATGAGCAGTACTTC. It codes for CASTRDSYNEQYF.

CDR3 coding DNA: TGTGCCTGGAGTGCGGCGACAGGGAATGGCTACACCTTC. The encoded protein is CAWSAATGNGYTF. V gene TRBV30 combines with J gene TRBJ1-2; 7 nucleotides line up with TRBD1. Germline V lookup: CDR1 GTSNPN, CDR2 SVGIG (reference sequence). With V trimmed by 1 base and J by 6 bases, 5 bases remained unmatched. This CDR3 has 13 amino acids.

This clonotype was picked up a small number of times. In DNA, the CDR3 is TGTGCCAGCAGTTCCGCTTGGGGTACGCAGTATTTT. It yields the protein CASSSAWGTQYF. The genes are TRBV27 and TRBJ2-3; D is unclear. CDR1 and CDR2 (germline): MNHEY, SMNVEV (reference sequence). This CDR3 region has 12 residues. V shed 4 bases and J shed 8 bases, with 10 bases lying between them.

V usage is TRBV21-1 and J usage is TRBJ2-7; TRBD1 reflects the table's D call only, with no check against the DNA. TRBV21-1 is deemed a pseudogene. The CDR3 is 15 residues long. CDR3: CASSPSPGHPYEQYF. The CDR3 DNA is TGTGCCAGCAGCCCAAGCCCGGGTCACCCCTACGAGCAGTACTTC.

The CDR3 protein is CSVKPGEGQPQHF. In DNA form, the CDR3 reads TGCAGTGTCAAACCAGGGGAAGGTCAGCCCCAGCATTTT. This chain uses TRBV20-1 with TRBJ1-5, with a possible D match to TRBD1 (6 bases). The CDR3 spans 13 residues. Trimming left V 7 bases short and J 6 bases short, with 16 bases between. Germline V lookup: CDR1 DFQATT, CDR2 SNEGSKA (reference sequence).

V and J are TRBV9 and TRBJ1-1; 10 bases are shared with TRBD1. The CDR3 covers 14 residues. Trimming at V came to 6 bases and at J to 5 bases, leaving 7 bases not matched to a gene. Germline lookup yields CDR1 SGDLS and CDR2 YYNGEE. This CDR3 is CASTAGQGETEAFF. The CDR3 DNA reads TGTGCCAGCACCGCAGGACAGGGGGAAACTGAAGCTTTCTTT.

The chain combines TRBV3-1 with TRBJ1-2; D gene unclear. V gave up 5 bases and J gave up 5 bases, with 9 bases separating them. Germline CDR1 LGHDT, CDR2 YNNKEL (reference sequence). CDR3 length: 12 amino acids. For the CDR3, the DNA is TGTGCCAGCAGCATGCCGGTTTATGGCTACACCTTC. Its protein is CASSMPVYGYTF.

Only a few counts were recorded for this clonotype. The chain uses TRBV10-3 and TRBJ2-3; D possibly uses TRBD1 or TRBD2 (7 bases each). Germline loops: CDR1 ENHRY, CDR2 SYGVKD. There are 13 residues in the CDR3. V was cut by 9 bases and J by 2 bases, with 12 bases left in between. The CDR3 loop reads CAIQGGHTDTQYF. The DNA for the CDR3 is TGTGCCATTCAGGGGGGGCACACAGATACGCAGTATTTT.

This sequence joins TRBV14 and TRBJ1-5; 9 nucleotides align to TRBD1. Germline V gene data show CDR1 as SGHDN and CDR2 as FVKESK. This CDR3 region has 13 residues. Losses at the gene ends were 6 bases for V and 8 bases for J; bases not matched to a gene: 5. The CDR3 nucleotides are TGTGCCAGCAGTTGGACAGGGGTAGAGCCCCAGCATTTT. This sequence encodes CASSWTGVEPQHF.

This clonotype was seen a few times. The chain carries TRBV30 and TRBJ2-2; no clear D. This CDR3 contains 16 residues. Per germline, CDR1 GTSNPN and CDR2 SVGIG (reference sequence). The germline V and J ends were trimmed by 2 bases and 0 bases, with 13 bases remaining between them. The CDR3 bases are TGTGCCTGGAGTTCGTCTTCCCTGACGAACACCGGGGAGCTGTTTTTT. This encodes CAWSSSSLTNTGELFF.

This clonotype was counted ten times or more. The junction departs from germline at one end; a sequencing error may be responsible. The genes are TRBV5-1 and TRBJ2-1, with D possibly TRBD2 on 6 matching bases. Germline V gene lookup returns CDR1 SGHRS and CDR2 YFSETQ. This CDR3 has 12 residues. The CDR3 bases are TGTGCCAGCAGTTCCGGGGGCAATGAGCAGTTCTTC. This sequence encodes CASSSGGNEQFF.

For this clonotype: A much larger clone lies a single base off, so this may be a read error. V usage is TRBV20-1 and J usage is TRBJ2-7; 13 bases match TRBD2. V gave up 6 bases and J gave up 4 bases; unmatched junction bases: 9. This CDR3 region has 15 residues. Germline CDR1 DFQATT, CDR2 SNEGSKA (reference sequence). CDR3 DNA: TGCAGTGCCTATACTAGCGGGGGGGCGACATACGAGCAGTACTTC. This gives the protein CSAYTSGGATYEQYF.

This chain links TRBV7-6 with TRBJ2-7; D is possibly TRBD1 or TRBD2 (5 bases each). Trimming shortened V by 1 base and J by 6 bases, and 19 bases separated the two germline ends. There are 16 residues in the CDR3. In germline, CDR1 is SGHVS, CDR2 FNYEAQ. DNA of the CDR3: TGTGCCAGCAGCTTAGGGATTATGGGGACCGGTGCCGAGCAGTACTTC. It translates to CASSLGIMGTGAEQYF.

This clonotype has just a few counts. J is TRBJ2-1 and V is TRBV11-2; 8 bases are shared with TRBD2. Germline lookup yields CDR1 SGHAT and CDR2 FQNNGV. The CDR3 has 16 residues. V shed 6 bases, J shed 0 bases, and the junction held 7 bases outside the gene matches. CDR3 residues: CASRGTGTSSYNEQFF. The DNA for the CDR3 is TGTGCCAGCAGAGGGACCGGGACTAGCTCCTACAATGAGCAGTTCTTC.

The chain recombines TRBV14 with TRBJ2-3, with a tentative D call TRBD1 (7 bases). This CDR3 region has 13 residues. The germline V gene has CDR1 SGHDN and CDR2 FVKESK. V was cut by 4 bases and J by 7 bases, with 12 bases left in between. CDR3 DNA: TGTGCCAGCAGCCCCTCAGGGGGGAATACGCAGTATTTT. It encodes CASSPSGGNTQYF.